The count of the clone carrying this TCR beta chain is one. The V gene end was trimmed by 4 bases and the J gene end by 1 base; junction bases not matched to a gene: 14. Germline V CDR1 and CDR2: MNHNS, SASEGT. The CDR3 extends over 19 amino acids. Spiking of synthetic TCR analog templates was performed in each PCR. Method: immunoSEQ multiplex PCR; TCRdb's copy keeps in-frame clones and lacks some. The sample includes around 100,000 clones, roughly 90% seen only once; the top ten take roughly 1.6%. This sample is part of a study of PD-L1 blockade in urothelial cancer. The time point was: pretreatment peripheral blood.

This specimen was PBMCs, taken around atezolizumab (anti-PD-L1) treatment. The genes are TRBV6-1 and TRBJ1-5, with 9 bases that match TRBD1. The TCR comes from a man aged 55 to 70 with urothelial cancer. The CDR3 nucleotides read TGTGCCAGCAGTGCTGGACAGGGGCCCATTGTGAGAAGCAATCAGCCCCAGCATTTT. Translated, it gives CASSAGQGPIVRSNQPQHF.